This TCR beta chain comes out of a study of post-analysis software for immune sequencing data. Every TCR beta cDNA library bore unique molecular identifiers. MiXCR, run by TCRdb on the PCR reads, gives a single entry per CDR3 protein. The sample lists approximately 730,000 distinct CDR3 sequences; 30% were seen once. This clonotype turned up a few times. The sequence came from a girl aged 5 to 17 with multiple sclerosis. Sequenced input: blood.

Here the CDR3 DNA reads TGTGCCAGCAGCCAACCGACAGGGGGCCGTAGCTACACCTTC. This encodes CASSQPTGGRSYTF. This chain joins TRBV4-2 and TRBJ1-2; TRBD1 aligns across 10 bases. The CDR3 consists of 14 residues. Germline V gene sequence: CDR1 LGHNA, CDR2 YNFKEQ. With 2 bases clipped from V and 9 bases from J, the junction kept 6 bases outside the gene matches.